These T cell receptor beta chains were read from a single sample in a study of shared clonotypes between healthy human individuals. Some clones are missing from TCRdb's copy, which holds only in-frame ones; the method was immunoSEQ multiplex PCR. The repertoire holds 2 million to 2.5 million clones, 90% to 95% seen once, with around 0.4% in the top ten. The sequenced sample consisted of naive CD4+ T cells from PBMCs. These TCRs come from a man aged 18 to 30 in good health. Some clones in this sample may be carry-over from other donors' samples. Each CDR3 is given without its conserved first and last residue. A D gene is named only where the DNA matches it firmly. Clone size appears in some rows only: once, few, many, or a class for an expanded clone.

TRBJ2-1,-,TRBV6-1,TRBD2,ASRESSGGTYNEQF
TRBJ2-7,-,TRBV4-3,-,ASSQARIPIYEQY
TRBJ2-1,-,TRBV7-3,TRBD2,ASSWGLAGAYNEQF
TRBJ2-1,once,TRBV5-1,TRBD2,ASSPWSLAGNFGDEQF
TRBJ2-3,-,TRBV19,TRBD2,ASSIAGGLTDTQY
TRBJ2-7,-,TRBV2,-,ASTKGREGFYEQY
TRBJ2-2,-,TRBV2,-,ASRGEMNTGELF
TRBJ2-7,-,TRBV29-1,TRBD2,SVTGLAGAYEQY
TRBJ1-6,-,TRBV6-5,-,ASSYLGNSPLH
-,-,TRBV6-5,-,ASSYSFQHSYEQY
TRBJ2-7,-,TRBV28,-,ASSSDRRDEQY
TRBJ1-3,-,TRBV7-9,-,ASSVDGSGNTIY
TRBJ1-5,few,TRBV7-9,-,ASSLSGGPQH
TRBJ2-5,-,TRBV4-1,-,ASSLKQHLPPQETQY
TRBJ2-1,-,TRBV28,-,ASRPGTSSYNEQF
TRBJ1-5,-,TRBV5-1,-,ASSLGGGQPQH
TRBJ2-1,-,TRBV11-2,TRBD2,ASSSGRGGSRSNEQF
TRBJ2-5,-,TRBV6-1,TRBD2,ASSERLGGRAGETQY
TRBJ1-1,-,TRBV6-1,TRBD1,ASSGTGVSEAF
TRBJ2-2,-,TRBV5-1,-,ASIPSPPQGTGELF
TRBJ2-5,-,TRBV7-2,-,ASSLALGGQETQY
TRBJ2-7,-,TRBV4-1,TRBD2,ASSQGPSGPAGEQY
TRBJ2-1,-,TRBV28,TRBD1,ASSLTGQGADEQF
TRBJ2-3,-,TRBV6-6,-,ASSWRGTDTQY
TRBJ1-1,-,TRBV5-1,-,ASSLAGNAEAF
TRBJ2-1,-,TRBV5-4,TRBD2,ASSLTGGSYNEQF
TRBJ1-2,once,TRBV6-1,-,ASSEGAVVLNYGYT
TRBJ2-5,-,TRBV9,TRBD2,ASSPRAGGPDKTQY
TRBJ2-1,-,TRBV7-9,TRBD2,ASSLELAGGAF
TRBJ2-3,-,TRBV5-1,TRBD1,ASSRRDRGRDTQY
TRBJ1-1,-,TRBV18,-,ASSQGPNEAF
TRBJ1-4,-,TRBV4-1,-,ASSQAPPTNEKLF
TRBJ2-7,-,TRBV15,-,ATSRVRQAQLYEQY
TRBJ2-7,-,TRBV5-6,-,ASSLGSRGLSSYEQY
TRBJ2-1,-,TRBV5-6,TRBD2,ASGPKLADPSYNEQF
TRBJ1-3,-,TRBV21-1,-,ASSKLPPGNTIY
TRBJ2-2,-,TRBV7-2,-,ASSSGRGSVHTGELF
TRBJ2-1,once,TRBV5-1,TRBD1,ASSLGDRGGGEQF
TRBJ1-1,-,TRBV5-6,-,ASSLGPRSGTEAF
TRBJ1-5,-,TRBV2,TRBD1,ASSETGGVQPQH
TRBJ2-1,-,TRBV27,-,ASSGVEQF
TRBJ2-3,-,TRBV11-1,-,ASSSSLSTDTQY
TRBJ2-3,many,TRBV4-1,-,ASSHRDWNSQY
TRBJ2-2,-,TRBV11-3,-,ASSPATGELF
TRBJ1-2,once,TRBV11-1,-,ASSTYRDTFNYGYT
TRBJ2-5,few,TRBV7-2,-,ASSLAAAHQY
TRBJ2-5,once,TRBV5-1,TRBD1,ASSSGTGVAETQY
TRBJ1-5,-,TRBV15,-,ATSKRTGTQHMGSNQPQH
TRBJ1-5,-,TRBV6-5,-,ASKDSGSNQPQH
TRBJ1-2,-,TRBV7-9,-,ASSQILGTYGYT
TRBJ2-3,-,TRBV5-6,-,ASSLYQTWNTDTQY
TRBJ2-3,-,TRBV5-4,TRBD2,ASSLSSAGGDTQY
TRBJ1-2,-,TRBV27,-,ASSYPESSYGYT